This is a list of T cell receptor beta chains from one sample in a study of blood T cell repertoires in COVID-19. Produced via immunoSEQ multiplex PCR; TCRdb's table is partial and in-frame only. The table lists approximately 220,000 clones, more than 75% of them singletons. Material for sequencing was peripheral blood. Source of these receptors: a man aged 55 to 70 with acute or convalescent COVID-19. Both conserved end residues are part of each CDR3. The order of the fields is J gene, V gene, D gene, clone size, CDR3 DNA, CDR3 protein. The D gene is left open where the match is weak. Where a row states a size, it is once, few, many or the class of an expanded clone; other rows omit it.

>TRBJ1-4|TRBV6-4|TRBD1|NA
TGTGCCAGCAGTGAAACAGGGGGGGAAAGTTTGAATAATGAAAAACTGTTTTTT
CASSETGGESLNNEKLFF
>TRBJ1-1|TRBV5-1|NA|NA
TGCGCCAGCAGCACACCCACAGGGAGCGCTGAAGCTTTCTTT
CASSTPTGSAEAFF
>TRBJ1-2|TRBV28|TRBD1|NA
TGTGCCAGCGCCACCTCCGGGACAGGGGGCCCGGGTGGTGGCTACACCTTC
CASATSGTGGPGGGYTF
>TRBJ2-2|TRBV29-1|NA|NA
TGCACCGCCTTTGGGGGGACCGGGGAGCTGTTTTTT
CTAFGGTGELFF
>TRBJ2-7|TRBV11-2|NA|NA
TGTGCCAGCAGCTTTCCGAAACAAACAGGGCCCGTGGGGTACGAGCAGTACTTC
CASSFPKQTGPVGYEQYF
>TRBJ1-5|TRBV5-5|NA|once
TGTGCCAGCGTGCTACCGGGGGGTAGCAATCAGCCCCAGCATTTT
CASVLPGGSNQPQHF
>TRBJ2-3|TRBV6-5|TRBD2|NA
TGTGCCAGCAGAGCGGGGGGAATCACAGATACGCAGTATTTT
CASRAGGITDTQYF
>TRBJ2-3|TRBV4-2|TRBD2|NA
TGTGCCAGCAGCCAAGATAACCCTGAGGGACTAGCGGGGGCGACAGATACGCAGTATTTT
CASSQDNPEGLAGATDTQYF
>TRBJ1-2|TRBV12-3/TRBV12-4|TRBD1|NA
TGTGCCAGCAGTCGTCGACAGGGGCTTGGCTACACCTTC
CASSRRQGLGYTF
>TRBJ1-2|TRBV18|TRBD1|once
TGTGCCAGCTCACCATTGCCCCGGACAGGGGGAACCTATGGCTACACCTTC
CASSPLPRTGGTYGYTF
>TRBJ1-1|TRBV19|NA|NA
TGTGCCAGTAGTAGGGAGGGGACTACCCCTGAAGCTTTCTTT
CASSREGTTPEAFF
>TRBJ1-1|TRBV6-6|NA|few
TGTGCCAGCAACGCCATAGCGCGGAACACTGAAGCTTTCTTT
CASNAIARNTEAFF
>TRBJ1-2|TRBV2|NA|NA
TGTGCCAGCAGTGAATTGGCGGGGGCGGCTAGCTATGGCTACACCTTC
CASSELAGAASYGYTF
>TRBJ1-6|TRBV9|NA|few
TGTGCCAGCAGCGTAGGGGCAGGGAATTCACCCCTCCACTTT
CASSVGAGNSPLHF
>TRBJ2-7|TRBV6-1|NA|NA
TGTGCCAGCAGTGAATCGGGTAACCACTACGAGCAGTACTTC
CASSESGNHYEQYF
>TRBJ2-7|TRBV7-9|TRBD2|NA
TGTGCCAGCAGCCTCCCTCGGGGGGTAGATCGGTACTTC
CASSLPRGVDRYF
>TRBJ1-2|TRBV9|TRBD1|few
TGTGCCAGCAGCGTAGCGGCACAGGGGACAGGGGCCACCTTC
CASSVAAQGTGATF
>TRBJ2-7|TRBV25-1|TRBD1|NA
TGTGCCAGCAGCCTCCTACAGGGGATGGAGCAGTACTTC
CASSLLQGMEQYF
>TRBJ1-3|TRBV9|NA|NA
TGTGCCAGCACCGAAGAGGGGGGGTTCTATGGAAACACCATATATTTT
CASTEEGGFYGNTIYF
>TRBJ1-2|TRBV4-3|NA|NA
TGCGCCAGCAGCCAAGTGGGGGCGCGAGGTAACTATGGCTACACCTTC
CASSQVGARGNYGYTF
>TRBJ1-6|TRBV10-3|TRBD1|NA
TGTGCCACCCTTGGACAGGGAAACTCACCCCTCCACTTT
CATLGQGNSPLHF
>TRBJ2-1|TRBV5-1|TRBD2|NA
TGCGCCAGCAGCTTGGCGCCTAGCGGTGGCGATGAGCAGTTCTTC
CASSLAPSGGDEQFF
>TRBJ2-5|TRBV7-8|TRBD2|NA
TGTGCCAGCAGCGAAGCTGGACTAGCGGGAAGGGAGACCCAGTACTTC
CASSEAGLAGRETQYF
>TRBJ2-5|TRBV19|TRBD2|NA
TGTGCCAGGCGTTATCGGGGGGTGTACCAAGAGACCCAGTACTTC
CARRYRGVYQETQYF
>TRBJ1-1|TRBV4-2|NA|NA
TGTGCCAGCAGCCAAGATAACAGGGTGAACACTGAAGCTTTCTTT
CASSQDNRVNTEAFF
>TRBJ1-1|TRBV6-6|TRBD1|many
TGTGCCAGCACCCCCAGGGGGCAAGCTGAAGCTTTCTTT
CASTPRGQAEAFF
>TRBJ2-3|TRBV30|TRBD2|NA
TGTGCCTGGAGGATCCCCGGAACTAGCGGGGGCCAGGCAGATACGCAGTATTTT
CAWRIPGTSGGQADTQYF
>TRBJ1-3|TRBV29-1|TRBD1|NA
TGCAGCGTTGACCCGGACAGGAGCTCTGGAAACACCATATATTTT
CSVDPDRSSGNTIYF
>TRBJ1-1|TRBV29-1|NA|NA
TGCAGCGTTCGGGGGGGGTTATCGAACACTGAAGCTTTCTTT
CSVRGGLSNTEAFF
>TRBJ2-7|TRBV28|NA|NA
TGTGCCAGCACCACCCAAGGAACAGGGAGCCACGAGCAGTACTTC
CASTTQGTGSHEQYF
>TRBJ2-5|TRBV4-2|TRBD2|NA
TGTGCCAGCAGCCAAAGCAGCAGCGGGGGGCTAGAAGAGACCCAGTACTTC
CASSQSSSGGLEETQYF
>TRBJ2-7|TRBV20-1|TRBD1|NA
TGCAGTGCTAGTGGGGACAGGGGGTACGAGCAGTACTTC
CSASGDRGYEQYF
>TRBJ2-1|TRBV5-1|TRBD2|NA
TGCGCCAGCAGCTTGGTGGCTAGCGGGGGCCCCCTTAGCTCCTACAATGAGCAGTTCTTC
CASSLVASGGPLSSYNEQFF
>TRBJ2-5|TRBV7-9|TRBD1|once
TGTGCCAGCAGCGACCGGACAGGGGAAGAGACCCAGTACTTC
CASSDRTGEETQYF
>TRBJ2-2|TRBV2|NA|few
TGTGCCACCCAAGGTGGGGCGCTGGGCACCGGGGAGCTGTTTTTT
CATQGGALGTGELFF
>TRBJ2-5|TRBV5-6|TRBD1|NA
TGTGCCAGCAGCTTGTGGACAGGGGTTTCGGAGACCCAGTACTTC
CASSLWTGVSETQYF
>TRBJ2-3|TRBV6-4|TRBD2|NA
TGTGCCAGCAGTTCACTAGCGGGGGCCACCACAGATACGCAGTATTTT
CASSSLAGATTDTQYF
>TRBJ1-2|TRBV7-9|NA|NA
TGTGCCAGCAGCTTAGCCCAGGGTGGCTACACCTTC
CASSLAQGGYTF
>TRBJ1-5|TRBV12-3/TRBV12-4|NA|NA
TGTGCCAGCAGTTTAGGAGGAATCCAGCCCCAGCATTTT
CASSLGGIQPQHF
>TRBJ2-3|TRBV6-4|TRBD1|NA
TGTGCCAGCAGTGACGGGACAGGAGATACGCAGTATTTT
CASSDGTGDTQYF
>TRBJ1-1|TRBV3-1/TRBV3-2|NA|NA
TGTGCCAGCAGCCGCGTTTGGGGGCAGAACACTGAAGCTTTCTTT
CASSRVWGQNTEAFF